The 9 T cell receptor beta chains below all came from one sample that was sequenced in a study of T-cell reconstitution after alpha-beta-depleted transplantation in children. As it was prepared, the TCRbeta library received unique molecular identifiers. TCRdb called the PCR reads again in MiXCR, with one record for every CDR3 protein. The table shows roughly 400,000 distinct CDR3 sequences, with roughly 20% occurring only once. The sample in question was PBMCs from the stem cell graft donor, obtained from the stem cell graft. The receptors were gathered from a human donor who donated a stem cell graft to a child with acute myeloid leukemia.

This chain connects TRBV24-1 to TRBJ2-3, with 7 nucleotides matching TRBD1. CDR3 length equals 17 residues. Germline V CDR1 and CDR2: KGHDR, SFDVKD. The V gene end was trimmed by 3 bases and the J gene end by 3 bases; junction bases not matched to a gene: 11. The CDR3 DNA follows: TGTGCCACCAGTGATGCCAACCGGGACAGAAGAACAGATACGCAGTATTTT. It codes for CATSDANRDRRTDTQYF.

In this sample, this clonotype turned up a few times. The chain combines TRBV21-1 with TRBJ2-1; no DNA check was done on the table's D call, TRBD1. TRBV21-1 is deemed a pseudogene. The CDR3 has 15 amino acids. The CDR3 sequence: CASIPGGCCYNEQFF. As DNA, the CDR3 is TGTGCCAGCATCCCGGGAGGATGTTGCTACAATGAGCAGTTCTTC.

This clonotype has ten or more counts. The J gene is TRBJ2-1, the V gene TRBV20-1, with 8 bases aligning to TRBD2. Germline V gene data show CDR1 as DFQATT and CDR2 as SNEGSKA (reference sequence). The V segment lost 3 bases and the J segment 6 bases; nucleotides outside the gene matches: 10. This CDR3 is 15 amino acids long. The CDR3 loop reads CSASQGLEGSNEQFF. In DNA, the CDR3 is TGCAGTGCTAGTCAGGGACTAGAAGGTTCCAATGAGCAGTTCTTC.

This chain uses TRBV5-1 with TRBJ2-1; no clear D. V gave up 6 bases and J gave up 13 bases, with 20 bases separating them. The CDR3 spans 13 residues. Germline CDR1 is SGHRS and CDR2 is YFSETQ. The CDR3 DNA reads as TGCGCCAGCAACCCCTCAGGAAACTCGAACCAGTTCTTC. Amino acids: CASNPSGNSNQFF.

This chain links TRBV29-1 with TRBJ2-5; 8 bases align to TRBD2. This CDR3 contains 12 residues. The V gene's germline CDR1 is SQVTM and CDR2 ANQGSEA. V dropped 3 bases and J dropped 4; count of bases not matched to a gene: 1. CDR3 DNA: TGCAGCGTTGAGGCGGGAGGAGAGACCCAGTACTTC. This sequence encodes CSVEAGGETQYF.

Many counts were recorded for this clonotype. The chain uses TRBV5-1 and TRBJ2-3; D is undetermined. V lost 4 bases to trimming and J lost 0 bases, with 6 bases between them. The germline gives CDR1 SGHRS, CDR2 YFSETQ. The CDR3 has 13 residues. The CDR3 protein is CASSADSTDTQYF. DNA for the CDR3: TGCGCCAGCAGCGCGGACAGCACAGATACGCAGTATTTT.

The chain uses TRBV20-1 and TRBJ1-2; 7 nucleotides align to TRBD1. V lost 6 bases and J lost 3; bases outside the gene matches: 4. CDR1 and CDR2 from the germline V gene are DFQATT and SNEGSKA (reference sequence). This CDR3 comprises 12 residues. For the CDR3, the DNA is TGCAGTGCCGACAGGGTTGACTATGGCTACACCTTC. It specifies CSADRVDYGYTF.

This chain's CDR3 is CSVRTGTSGASTDTQYF. DNA for the CDR3: TGCAGCGTCCGAACCGGGACTAGCGGGGCAAGCACAGATACGCAGTATTTT. This chain uses TRBV29-1 with TRBJ2-3; 13 bases are a match to TRBD2. The ends lost 6 bases at V and 0 bases at J; junction bases unmatched: 9. Germline V gene lookup returns CDR1 SQVTM and CDR2 ANQGSEA. CDR3 length: 17 amino acids.

This clonotype occurred many times. The J gene is TRBJ2-3, the V gene TRBV10-1; perhaps TRBD2 as D (5 bases). With 10 bases removed from V and 10 bases from J, the gap between germline ends came to 15 bases. Germline CDR1 and CDR2: WNHNN and SYGVQD (reference sequence). CDR3 size: 11 residues. The CDR3 spells CATGTGIAQYF. CDR3 nucleotides: TGCGCCACCGGAACCGGGATTGCGCAGTATTTT.